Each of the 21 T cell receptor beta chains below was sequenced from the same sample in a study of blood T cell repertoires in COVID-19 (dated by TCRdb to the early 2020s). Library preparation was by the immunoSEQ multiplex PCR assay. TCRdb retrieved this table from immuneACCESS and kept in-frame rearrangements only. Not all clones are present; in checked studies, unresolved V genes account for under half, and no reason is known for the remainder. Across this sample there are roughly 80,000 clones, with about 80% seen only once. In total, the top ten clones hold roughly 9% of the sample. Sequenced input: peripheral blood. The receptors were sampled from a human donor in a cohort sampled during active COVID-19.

The CDR3 DNA sequence: TGTGCCAGCGGTCTAGCAACGGGGGGTGAGCAGTTCTTC. Translating it yields CASGLATGGEQFF. V gene TRBV2 combines with J gene TRBJ2-1, with 7 bases lining up with TRBD2. The V gene end was trimmed by 8 bases and the J gene end by 9 bases; junction bases not matched to a gene: 10. The CDR3 spans 13 residues. Germline V CDR1 and CDR2: SNHLY, FYNNEI.

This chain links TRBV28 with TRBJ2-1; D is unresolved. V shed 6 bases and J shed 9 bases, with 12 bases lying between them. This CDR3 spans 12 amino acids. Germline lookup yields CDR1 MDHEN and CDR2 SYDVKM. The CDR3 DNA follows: TGTGCCAGCAGCCAACTCCGAGTTGAGCAGTTCTTC. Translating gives CASSQLRVEQFF.

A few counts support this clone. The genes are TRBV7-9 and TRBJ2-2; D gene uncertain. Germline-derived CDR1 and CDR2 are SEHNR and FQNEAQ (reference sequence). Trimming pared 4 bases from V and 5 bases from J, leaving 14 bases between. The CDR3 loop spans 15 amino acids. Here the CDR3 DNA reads TGTGCCAGCAGCTCCGACCTTGCGAGGACCGGGGAGCTGTTTTTT. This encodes CASSSDLARTGELFF.

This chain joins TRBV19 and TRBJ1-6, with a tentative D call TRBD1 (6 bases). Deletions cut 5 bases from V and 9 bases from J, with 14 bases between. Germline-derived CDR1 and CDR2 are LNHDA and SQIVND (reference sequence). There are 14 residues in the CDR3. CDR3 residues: CASSWQGIGSPLHF. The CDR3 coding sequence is TGTGCCAGTAGTTGGCAGGGGATCGGTTCACCCCTCCACTTT.

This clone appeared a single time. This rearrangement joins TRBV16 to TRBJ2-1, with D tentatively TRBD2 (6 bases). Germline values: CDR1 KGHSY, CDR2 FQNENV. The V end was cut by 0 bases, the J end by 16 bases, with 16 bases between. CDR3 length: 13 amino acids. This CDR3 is CASSQSEAGSAFF. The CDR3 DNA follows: TGTGCCAGCAGCCAATCAGAGGCGGGGTCAGCATTCTTC.

The CDR3 bases are TGTGCCAGCAGCTTAGTTATTCTCGACAGGGGAGGATGGTCACCCCTCCACTTT. This gives the protein CASSLVILDRGGWSPLHF. The chain combines TRBV7-2 with TRBJ1-6; 8 bases map to TRBD1. After removal of 1 base from V and 10 bases from J, the junction contained 15 bases not matched to a gene. Germline V lookup: CDR1 SGHTA, CDR2 FQGNSA. This CDR3 comprises 18 residues.

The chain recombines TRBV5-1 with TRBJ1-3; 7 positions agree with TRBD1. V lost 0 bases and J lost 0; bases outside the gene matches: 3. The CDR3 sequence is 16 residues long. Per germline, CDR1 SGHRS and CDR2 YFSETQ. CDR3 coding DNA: TGCGCCAGCAGCTTGGGGGACAGCCTCTCTGGAAACACCATATATTTT. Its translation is CASSLGDSLSGNTIYF.

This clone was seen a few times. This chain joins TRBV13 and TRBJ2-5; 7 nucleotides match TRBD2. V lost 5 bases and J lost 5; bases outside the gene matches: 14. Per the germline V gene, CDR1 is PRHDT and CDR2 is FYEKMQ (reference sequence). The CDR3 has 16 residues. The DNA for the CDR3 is TGTGCCAGCAGCCCCGTCGGGACGGTGGGGGGGGAGACCCAGTACTTC. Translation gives CASSPVGTVGGETQYF.

In DNA, the CDR3 is TGTGCCAGCAGCAAGACAGTCCTCGAGCAGTACTTC. This sequence encodes CASSKTVLEQYF. The J gene is TRBJ2-7, the V gene TRBV12-3 or TRBV12-4; tentative D call: TRBD1 (5 bases). The germline V and J ends were trimmed by 6 bases and 6 bases, with 12 bases remaining between them. This CDR3 region has 12 residues.

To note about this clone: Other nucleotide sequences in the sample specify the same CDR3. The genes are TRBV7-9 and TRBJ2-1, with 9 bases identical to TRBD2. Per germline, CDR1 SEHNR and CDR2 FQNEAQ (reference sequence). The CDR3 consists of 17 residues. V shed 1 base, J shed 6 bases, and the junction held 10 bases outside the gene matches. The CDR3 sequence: CASSLVAPGGGANEQFF. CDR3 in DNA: TGTGCCAGCAGCTTAGTAGCGCCGGGCGGGGGGGCCAATGAGCAGTTCTTC.

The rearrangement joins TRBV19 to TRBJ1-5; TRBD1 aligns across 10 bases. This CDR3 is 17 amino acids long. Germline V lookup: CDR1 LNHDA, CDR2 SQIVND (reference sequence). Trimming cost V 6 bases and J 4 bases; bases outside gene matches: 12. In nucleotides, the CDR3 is TGTGCCAGTAGCTTACGGACAGGGGGGACGGCGAATCAGCCCCAGCATTTT. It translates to CASSLRTGGTANQPQHF.

The CDR3 protein is CASRGQGTGNTIYF. The CDR3 DNA reads TGTGCCAGCAGGGGACAGGGAACTGGAAACACCATATATTTT. The chain joins TRBV2 to TRBJ1-3; TRBD1 matches 9 bases. The CDR3 totals 14 residues. Germline lookup yields CDR1 SNHLY and CDR2 FYNNEI. Trimming took 6 bases from V and 2 from J; bases not matched to a gene: 2.

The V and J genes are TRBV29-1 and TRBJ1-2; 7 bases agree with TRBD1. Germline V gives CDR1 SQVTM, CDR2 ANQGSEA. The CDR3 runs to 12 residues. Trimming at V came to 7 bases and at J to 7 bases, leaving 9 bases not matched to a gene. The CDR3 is CSGKGTDSGYTF. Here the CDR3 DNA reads TGCAGCGGCAAAGGGACAGACTCTGGCTACACCTTC.

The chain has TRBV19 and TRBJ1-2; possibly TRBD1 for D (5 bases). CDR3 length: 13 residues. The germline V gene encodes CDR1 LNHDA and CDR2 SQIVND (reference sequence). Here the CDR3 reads CAVGAAGGYGYTF. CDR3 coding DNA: TGTGCGGTCGGAGCGGCGGGGGGCTATGGCTACACCTTC.

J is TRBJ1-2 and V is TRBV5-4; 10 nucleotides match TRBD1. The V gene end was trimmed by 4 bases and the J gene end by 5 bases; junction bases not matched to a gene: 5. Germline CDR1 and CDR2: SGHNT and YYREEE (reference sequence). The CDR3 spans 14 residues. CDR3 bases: TGTGCCAGCAGCCAAAAGGACAGGGGGTATGGCTACACCTTC. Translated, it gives CASSQKDRGYGYTF.

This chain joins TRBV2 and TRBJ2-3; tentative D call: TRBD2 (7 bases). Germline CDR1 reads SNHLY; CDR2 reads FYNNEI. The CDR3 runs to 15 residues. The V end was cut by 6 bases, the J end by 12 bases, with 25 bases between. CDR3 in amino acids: CASRPVLLTGREQYF. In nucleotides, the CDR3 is TGTGCCAGCAGACCAGTTTTACTTACAGGGAGGGAACAGTATTTT.

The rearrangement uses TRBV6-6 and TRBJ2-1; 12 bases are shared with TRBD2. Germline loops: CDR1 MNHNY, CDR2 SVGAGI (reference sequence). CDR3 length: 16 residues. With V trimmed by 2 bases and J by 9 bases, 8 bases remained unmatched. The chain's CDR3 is CASSYPRLAGVVEQFF. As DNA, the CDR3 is TGTGCCAGCAGTTACCCACGACTAGCGGGAGTCGTTGAGCAGTTCTTC.

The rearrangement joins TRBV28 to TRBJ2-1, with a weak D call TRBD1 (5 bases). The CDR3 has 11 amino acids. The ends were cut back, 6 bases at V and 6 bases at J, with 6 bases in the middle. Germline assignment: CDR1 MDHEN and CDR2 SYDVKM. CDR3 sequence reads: CASRQVNEQFF. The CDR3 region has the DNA TGTGCCAGCAGACAGGTCAATGAGCAGTTCTTC.

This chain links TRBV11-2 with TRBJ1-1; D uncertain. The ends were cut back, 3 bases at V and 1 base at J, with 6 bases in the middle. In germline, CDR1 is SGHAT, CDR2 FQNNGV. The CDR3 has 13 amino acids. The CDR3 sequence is CASSFPGNTEAFF. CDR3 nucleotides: TGTGCCAGCAGCTTCCCGGGGAACACTGAAGCTTTCTTT.

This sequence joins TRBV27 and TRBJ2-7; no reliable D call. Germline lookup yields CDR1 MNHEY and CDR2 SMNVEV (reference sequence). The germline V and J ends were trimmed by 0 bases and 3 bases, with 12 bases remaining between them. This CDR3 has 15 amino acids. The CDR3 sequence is CASSLSPVASYEQYF. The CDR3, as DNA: TGTGCCAGCAGTTTATCCCCCGTGGCTAGCTACGAGCAGTACTTC.

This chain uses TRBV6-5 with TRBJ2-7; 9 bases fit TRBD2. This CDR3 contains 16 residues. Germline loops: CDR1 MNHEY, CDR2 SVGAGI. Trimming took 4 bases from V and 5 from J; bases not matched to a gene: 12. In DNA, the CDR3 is TGTGCCAGCAGTTGGTCCCTTGGCGGGAGGGCAAACGAGCAGTACTTC. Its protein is CASSWSLGGRANEQYF.